Given below is one T cell receptor beta chain in context. Looked up from germline, CDR1 is SEHNR and CDR2 is FQNEAQ (reference sequence). This CDR3 is 14 amino acids long. The V gene end was trimmed by 6 bases and the J gene end by 2 bases; junction bases not matched to a gene: 5. Only in-frame clones appear in the TCRdb table, and some are missing; sequencing was by immunoSEQ multiplex PCR. The sample carries 70,000 to 95,000 clones, almost 95% recorded once. This specimen belongs to a study of T cell changes during pregnancy in multiple sclerosis. The receptor was derived from a female donor with multiple sclerosis, enrolled in a pregnancy study. The sequenced sample was peripheral blood, obtained in the third trimester of pregnancy. The rearrangement links TRBV7-9 to TRBJ2-7, with 9 bases matching TRBD1. This CDR3 is CASSTGGPTYEQYF. CDR3 bases: TGTGCCAGCAGTACAGGGGGCCCCACCTACGAGCAGTACTTC.